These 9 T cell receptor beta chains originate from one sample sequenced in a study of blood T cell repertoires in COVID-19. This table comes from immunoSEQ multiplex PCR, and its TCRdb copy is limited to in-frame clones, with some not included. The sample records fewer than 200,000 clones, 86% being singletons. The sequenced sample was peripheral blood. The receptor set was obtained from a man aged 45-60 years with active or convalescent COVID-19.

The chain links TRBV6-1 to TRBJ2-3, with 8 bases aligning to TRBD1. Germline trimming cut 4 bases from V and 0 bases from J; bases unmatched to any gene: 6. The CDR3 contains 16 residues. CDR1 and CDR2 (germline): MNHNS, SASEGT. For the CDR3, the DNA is TGTGCCAGCAGTGTGGGACAGGCGATAAGCACAGATACGCAGTATTTT. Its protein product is CASSVGQAISTDTQYF.

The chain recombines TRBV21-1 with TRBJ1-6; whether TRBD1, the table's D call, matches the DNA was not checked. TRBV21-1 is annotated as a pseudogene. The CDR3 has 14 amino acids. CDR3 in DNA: TGTGCCAGCAGCACCTCCCGACAGGGGGCACCCCTCCACTTT. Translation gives CASSTSRQGAPLHF.

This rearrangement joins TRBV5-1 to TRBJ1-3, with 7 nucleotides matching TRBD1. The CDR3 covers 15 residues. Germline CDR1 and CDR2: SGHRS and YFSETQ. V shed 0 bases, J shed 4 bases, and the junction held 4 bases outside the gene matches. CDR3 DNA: TGCGCCAGCAGCTTGGAGGGGACAGCAGGAAACACCATATATTTT. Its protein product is CASSLEGTAGNTIYF. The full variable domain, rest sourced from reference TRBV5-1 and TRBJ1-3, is KAGVTQTPRYLIKTRGQQVTLSCSPISGHRSVSWYQQTPGQGLQFLFEYFSETQRNKGNFPGRFSGRQFSNSRSEMNVSTLELGDSALYLCASSLEGTAGNTIYFGEGSWLTVV.

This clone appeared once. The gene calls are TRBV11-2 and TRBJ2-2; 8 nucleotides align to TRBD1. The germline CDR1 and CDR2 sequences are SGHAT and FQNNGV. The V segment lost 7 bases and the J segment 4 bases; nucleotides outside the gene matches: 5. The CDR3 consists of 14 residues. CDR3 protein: CASTRTGPTGELFF. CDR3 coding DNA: TGTGCCAGCACCAGGACAGGGCCCACCGGGGAGCTGTTTTTT.

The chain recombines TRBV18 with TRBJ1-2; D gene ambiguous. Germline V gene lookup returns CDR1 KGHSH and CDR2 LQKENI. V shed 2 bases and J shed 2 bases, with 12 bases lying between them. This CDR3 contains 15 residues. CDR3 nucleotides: TGTGCCAGCTCACCAATGGAGGGTCCCAACTATGGCTACACCTTC. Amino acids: CASSPMEGPNYGYTF. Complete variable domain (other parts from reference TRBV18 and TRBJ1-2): NAGVMQNPRHLVRRRGQEARLRCSPMKGHSHVYWYRQLPEEGLKFMVYLQKENIIDESGMPKERFSAEFPKEGPSILRIQQVVRGDSAAYFCASSPMEGPNYGYTFGSGTRLTVV.

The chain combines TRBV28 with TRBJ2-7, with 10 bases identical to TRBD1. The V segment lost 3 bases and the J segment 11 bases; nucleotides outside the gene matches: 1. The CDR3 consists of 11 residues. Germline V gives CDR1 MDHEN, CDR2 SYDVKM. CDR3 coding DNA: TGTGCCAGCAGTTTGGGGACAGGGGAGTACTTC. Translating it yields CASSLGTGEYF.

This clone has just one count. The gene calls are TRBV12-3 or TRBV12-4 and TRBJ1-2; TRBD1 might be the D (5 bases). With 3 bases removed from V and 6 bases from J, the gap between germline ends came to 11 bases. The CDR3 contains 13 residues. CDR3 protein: CASSFKGGDGYTF. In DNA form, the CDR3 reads TGTGCCAGCAGTTTTAAGGGAGGGGATGGCTACACCTTC.

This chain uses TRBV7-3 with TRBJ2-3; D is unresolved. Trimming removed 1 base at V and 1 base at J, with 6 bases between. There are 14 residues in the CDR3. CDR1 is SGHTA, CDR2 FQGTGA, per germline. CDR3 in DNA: TGTGCCAGCAGCTTAAATCCGGGCACAGATACGCAGTATTTT. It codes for CASSLNPGTDTQYF.

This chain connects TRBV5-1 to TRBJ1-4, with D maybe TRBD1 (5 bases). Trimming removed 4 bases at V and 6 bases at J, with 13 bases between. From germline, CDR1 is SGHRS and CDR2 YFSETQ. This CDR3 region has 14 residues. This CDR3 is CASSAGGVDEKLFF. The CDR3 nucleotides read TGCGCCAGCAGCGCCGGGGGGGTGGATGAAAAACTGTTTTTT.